Detailed here is one T cell receptor beta chain. The antigen is not known. This sample stems from a study of shared clonotypes between healthy human individuals. General study results and limits: Investigators expected sequencing depth to affect clonotype sharing among donors.

It was across several immunoSEQ plates that each subset's genomic DNA was evenly split. The protocol was immunoSEQ multiplex PCR, while the TCRdb copy is restricted to in-frame clones and leaves out a portion. The table has roughly 2,500,000 clones, under 95% seen once; the top ten hold about 0.39%. In germline, CDR1 is LNHDA, CDR2 SQIVND (reference sequence). The CDR3 is 15 residues long. Trimming removed 3 bases from V and 0 bases from J, with 11 bases in between. The chain recombines TRBV19 with TRBJ1-2, with D unclear. This clonotype was sampled from a man between 18 and 29 years old in good health. Some clones in this sample may be carry-over from other donors' samples. Sequenced input: naive CD4+ T cells from PBMCs. The subset here: CD45RA+ positively selected. CDR3 amino acids: CASSISGPPNYGYTF. The CDR3 DNA reads TGTGCCAGTAGTATCTCTGGGCCTCCTAACTATGGCTACACCTTC.